Below are 17 T cell receptor beta chains sequenced from a single sample in a study of response to subunit inactivated influenza vaccine. Each CDR3 protein gets one entry after TCRdb re-called the RT-PCR reads with MiXCR. The sample has about 700,000 distinct CDR3 sequences, less than 15% seen once. The specimen comprised PBMCs from blood, sampled less than 15 days before vaccination. These receptors came from a man in his forties or fifties who received an inactivated influenza vaccine.

This clonotype occurred a few times. The rearrangement links TRBV5-1 to TRBJ2-7; possibly TRBD2 for D (5 bases). Trimming removed 0 bases at V and 3 bases at J, with 13 bases between. The CDR3 loop spans 15 amino acids. Per the germline V gene, CDR1 is SGHRS and CDR2 is YFSETQ. CDR3 nucleotide sequence: TGCGCCAGCAGCTTGGAGGAGAAGGGAGTCTACGAGCAGTACTTC. Residues: CASSLEEKGVYEQYF.

The rearrangement joins TRBV4-2 to TRBJ2-7; D is undetermined. The V end was cut by 4 bases, the J end by 2 bases, with 21 bases between. The CDR3 is 17 residues long. Germline-derived CDR1 and CDR2 are LGHNA and YNFKEQ. CDR3 sequence (DNA): TGTGCCAGCAGCCGCGAGCTGACCCCCAATAGACCCTACGAGCAGTACTTC. Residues: CASSRELTPNRPYEQYF.

The chain carries TRBV14 and TRBJ2-1; 7 positions match TRBD2. Germline V gene lookup returns CDR1 SGHDN and CDR2 FVKESK. V dropped 0 bases and J dropped 9; count of bases not matched to a gene: 17. This CDR3 has 18 amino acids. CDR3 region: CASSQDYLPGRPLAEQFF. The CDR3 bases are TGTGCCAGCAGCCAAGATTATTTGCCCGGGAGGCCCCTGGCTGAGCAGTTCTTC.

This clonotype showed up just a few times. V and J are TRBV4-2 and TRBJ2-5; D tentatively fits TRBD1 or TRBD2 (7 bases each). V was shortened by 2 bases and J by 3 bases, with 16 bases between the two germline ends. The V gene's germline CDR1 is LGHNA and CDR2 YNFKEQ. CDR3 length: 16 residues. CDR3 DNA sequence: TGTGCCAGCAGCCAATGGGGGGGACAGAAGGAAGAGACCCAGTACTTC. Translated, it gives CASSQWGGQKEETQYF.

This clonotype occurred a few times. The chain is built from TRBV11-2 and TRBJ2-1, with D perhaps matching TRBD1 (7 bases). Trimming removed 4 bases at V and 8 bases at J, with 33 bases between. CDR3 size: 20 residues. Germline V gene lookup returns CDR1 SGHAT and CDR2 FQNNGV. CDR3 in DNA: TGTGCCAGCAGCTACCGACAGGGAGGTGTAGTAGGGCCGGGGATAGATGAGCAGTTCTTC. It encodes CASSYRQGGVVGPGIDEQFF.

In its sample, this clonotype was seen a few times. The CDR3 DNA sequence: TGTGCCAGCAGTGCGGGACGGAACACTGAAGCTTTCTTT. Translation: CASSAGRNTEAFF. The rearrangement joins TRBV12-3 or TRBV12-4 to TRBJ1-1, with D possibly matching TRBD1 (5 bases). V gave up 5 bases and J gave up 1 base, with 8 bases separating them. This CDR3 is 13 amino acids long.

The table lists this clonotype with a few counts. The chain recombines TRBV3-1 with TRBJ1-1; no definite D call. The CDR3 is 14 residues long. CDR1 LGHDT and CDR2 YNNKEL come from the germline V gene (reference sequence). V lost 2 bases and J 0 bases, leaving 7 bases between the germline ends. Written as DNA, the CDR3 is TGTGCCAGCAGCCAAAAGGTGATGAACACTGAAGCTTTCTTT. As protein: CASSQKVMNTEAFF.

This clonotype has more than one count but fewer than ten. The chain is built from TRBV12-3 or TRBV12-4 and TRBJ1-2; 10 positions agree with TRBD1. The CDR3 consists of 15 residues. Germline trimming cut 5 bases from V and 8 bases from J; bases unmatched to any gene: 11. CDR3 residues: CASSQRQGAADGYTF. As DNA, the CDR3 is TGTGCCAGCAGTCAACGACAGGGGGCTGCCGACGGCTACACCTTC.

There are a few counts of this clonotype. The chain carries TRBV6-2 or TRBV6-3 and TRBJ2-1; tentatively, D is TRBD2 (5 bases). Trimming stripped 7 bases from V and 0 bases from J, with 13 bases between. Germline V gives CDR1 MNHEY, CDR2 SVGEGT. The CDR3 loop spans 15 amino acids. CDR3 loop: CASTRRAISYNEQFF. The CDR3 region has the DNA TGTGCCAGCACTCGGCGGGCTATCTCCTACAATGAGCAGTTCTTC.

The chain recombines TRBV15 with TRBJ2-5; perhaps D is TRBD1 or TRBD2 (5 bases each). Trimming removed 0 bases at V and 5 bases at J, with 13 bases between. Germline V gives CDR1 LNHNV, CDR2 YYDKDF (reference sequence). The CDR3 runs 15 residues. CDR3 protein: CATSRDRGPRETQYF. CDR3 nucleotide sequence: TGTGCCACCAGCAGAGATCGGGGCCCCCGTGAGACCCAGTACTTC. Variable domain in full (rest from reference TRBV15 and TRBJ2-5): DAMVIQNPRYQVTQFGKPVTLSCSQTLNHNVMYWYQQKSSQAPKLLFHYYDKDFNNEADTPDNFQSRRPNTSFCFLDIRSPGLGDTAMYLCATSRDRGPRETQYFGPGTRLLVL.

The gene calls are TRBV12-3 or TRBV12-4 and TRBJ2-2, with TRBD1 matching over 8 bases. CDR3 size: 15 residues. J lost 5 bases, V lost 7 bases, and 9 bases had no gene match. CDR3 in DNA: TGTGCCAGCATCGATCAGGGGGCGCGGACCGGGGAGCTGTTTTTT. Protein product: CASIDQGARTGELFF.

The chain links TRBV2 to TRBJ1-5; D may be TRBD1 (6 bases). V was pared by 6 bases and J by 5 bases, with 11 bases between. Germline CDR1 reads SNHLY; CDR2 reads FYNNEI. The CDR3 has 13 residues. The CDR3 DNA is TGTGCCAGCAGAGAGACAGGAGATCAGCCCCAGCATTTT. This gives the protein CASRETGDQPQHF.

This clonotype was detected once. This chain links TRBV4-3 with TRBJ2-7, with D perhaps matching TRBD2 (6 bases). Germline loops: CDR1 LGHNA, CDR2 YSLEER. V was trimmed by 4 bases and J by 3 bases, leaving 10 bases between them. There are 13 residues in the CDR3. The CDR3 sequence is CASSRGTGYEQYF. CDR3 nucleotide sequence: TGCGCCAGCAGCCGCGGGACTGGCTACGAGCAGTACTTC.

The rearrangement joins TRBV5-1 to TRBJ2-3; TRBD1 or TRBD2 may be the D gene (5 bases each). Germline CDR1 SGHRS, CDR2 YFSETQ. The CDR3 has 16 residues. Trimming shortened V by 4 bases and J by 1 base, and 16 bases separated the two germline ends. CDR3 region: CASSPKHGAGTDTQYF. The CDR3 DNA is TGCGCCAGCAGCCCGAAACACGGGGCTGGCACAGATACGCAGTATTTT.

At least ten counts were recorded for this clonotype. The V call is TRBV2, the J call TRBJ2-5; TRBD2 might be the D (6 bases). The V gene lost 4 bases and the J gene lost 5 bases, with 20 bases spanning the gap. Looked up from germline, CDR1 is SNHLY and CDR2 is FYNNEI. This CDR3 region has 16 residues. The CDR3 sequence: CASSVTGSGLYETQYF. Written as DNA, the CDR3 is TGTGCCAGCAGTGTAACCGGTAGCGGCTTGTATGAGACCCAGTACTTC.

This clonotype has a count of ten or more. The rearrangement uses TRBV6-1 and TRBJ2-1; D uncertain. The length of the CDR3 is 12 residues. Trimming pared 1 base from V and 6 bases from J, leaving 4 bases between. CDR1 is MNHNS and CDR2 is SASEGT in the germline V gene. CDR3 bases: TGTGCCAGCAGTGAAGGGCTCAATGAGCAGTTCTTC. Translated, it gives CASSEGLNEQFF.

In nucleotides, the CDR3 is TGCAGTGCTAGATCCAGGACAGGGATCGACGAGCAGTACTTC. Amino acids: CSARSRTGIDEQYF. The genes are TRBV20-1 and TRBJ2-7; 8 bases line up with TRBD1. V shed 2 bases and J 5 bases; nucleotides not matched to a gene: 8. From germline, CDR1 is DFQATT and CDR2 SNEGSKA (reference sequence). The CDR3 totals 14 residues.